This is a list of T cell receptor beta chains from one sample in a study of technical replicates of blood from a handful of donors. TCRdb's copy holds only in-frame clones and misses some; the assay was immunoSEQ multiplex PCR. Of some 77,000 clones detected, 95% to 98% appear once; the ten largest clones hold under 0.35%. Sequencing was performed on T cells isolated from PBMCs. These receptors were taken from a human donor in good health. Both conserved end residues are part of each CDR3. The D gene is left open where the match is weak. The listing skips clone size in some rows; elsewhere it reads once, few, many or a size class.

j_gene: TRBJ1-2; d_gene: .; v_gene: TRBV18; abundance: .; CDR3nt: TGTGCCAGCTCAACTCTCACCACTAACTATGGCTACACCTTC; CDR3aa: CASSTLTTNYGYTF
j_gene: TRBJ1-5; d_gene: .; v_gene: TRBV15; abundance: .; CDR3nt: TGTGCCACCAGCAGAGATTATGGACTCAATCAGCCCCAGCATTTT; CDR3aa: CATSRDYGLNQPQHF
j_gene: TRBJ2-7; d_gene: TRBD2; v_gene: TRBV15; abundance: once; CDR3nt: TGTGCCACCAGCTCACCGGGACTAGCAGCCTACGAGCAGTACTTC; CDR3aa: CATSSPGLAAYEQYF
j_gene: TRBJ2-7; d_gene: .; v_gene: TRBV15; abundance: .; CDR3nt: TGTGCCACCAGCAGAGATCTGAGGTTCGAGCAGTACTTC; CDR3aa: CATSRDLRFEQYF
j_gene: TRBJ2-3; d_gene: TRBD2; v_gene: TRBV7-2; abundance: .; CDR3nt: TGTGCCAGCAGCTTTAAAAGCGGGAGGGTGGAATATTTT; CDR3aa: CASSFKSGRVEYF
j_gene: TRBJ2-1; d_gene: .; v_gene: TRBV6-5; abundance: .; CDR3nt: TGTGCCAGCAGTTACTCGGGAGGACAGTTCTTC; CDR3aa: CASSYSGGQFF
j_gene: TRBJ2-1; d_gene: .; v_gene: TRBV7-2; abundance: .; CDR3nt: TGTGCCAGCAGCCCCGGTGGAGGGTCCTACAATGAGCAGTTCTTC; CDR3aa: CASSPGGGSYNEQFF
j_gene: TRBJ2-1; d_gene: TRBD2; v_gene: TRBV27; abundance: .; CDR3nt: TGTGCCAGCAGTTTAAGTAGCGGGGGGCGCATAAATGAGCAGTTCTTC; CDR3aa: CASSLSSGGRINEQFF
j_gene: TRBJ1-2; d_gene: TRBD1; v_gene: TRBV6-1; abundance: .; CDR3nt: TGTGCCAGCAGTGAAGTCAGGGGACAGAATAACTATGGCTACACCTTC; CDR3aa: CASSEVRGQNNYGYTF
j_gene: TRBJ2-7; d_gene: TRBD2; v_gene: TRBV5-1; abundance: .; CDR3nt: TGCGCCAGCAGCTTTATAGCGGGAGGTAATTACGAGCAGTACTTC; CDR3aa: CASSFIAGGNYEQYF
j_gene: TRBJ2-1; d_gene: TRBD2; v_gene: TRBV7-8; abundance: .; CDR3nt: TGTGCCAGCATCCCCGGGACTAGCGGGAGGGTTCGATTGGGAGGAGGCCACAATGAGCAGTTCTTC; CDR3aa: CASIPGTSGRVRLGGGHNEQFF
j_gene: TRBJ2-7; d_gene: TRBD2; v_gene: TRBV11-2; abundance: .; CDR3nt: TGTGCCAGCAGCTTGATAGGACTAGCGGGAGCGGGGGAGCAGTACTTC; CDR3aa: CASSLIGLAGAGEQYF
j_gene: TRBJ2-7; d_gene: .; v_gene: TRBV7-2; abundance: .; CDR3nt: TGTGCCAGCAGCCTAATATACCCCGAGCAGTACTTC; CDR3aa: CASSLIYPEQYF
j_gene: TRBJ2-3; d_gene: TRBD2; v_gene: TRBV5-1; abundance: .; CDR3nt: TGCGCCAGCAGCTTGGCCGGGACTAGCGGGAGTCGGAGCACAGATACGCAGTATTTT; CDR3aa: CASSLAGTSGSRSTDTQYF
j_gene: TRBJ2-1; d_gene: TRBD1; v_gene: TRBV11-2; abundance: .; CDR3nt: TGTGCCAGCAGTTCACGGGGACAGGGGAACAATGAGCAGTTCTTC; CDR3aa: CASSSRGQGNNEQFF
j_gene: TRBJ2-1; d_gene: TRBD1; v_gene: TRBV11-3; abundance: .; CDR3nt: TGTGCCAGCAGCCCCGACAGGGCAGGCTACAATGAGCAGTTCTTC; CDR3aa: CASSPDRAGYNEQFF
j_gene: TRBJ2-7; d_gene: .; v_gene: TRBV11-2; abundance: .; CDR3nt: TGTGCCAGCAGCTTAGTTAGCTCCTACGAGCAGTACTTC; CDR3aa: CASSLVSSYEQYF
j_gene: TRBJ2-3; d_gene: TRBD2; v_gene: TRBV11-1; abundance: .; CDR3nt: TGTGCCAGCAGTCAAAGCGGGGGAGTGTTAACAGATACGCAGTATTTT; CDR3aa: CASSQSGGVLTDTQYF
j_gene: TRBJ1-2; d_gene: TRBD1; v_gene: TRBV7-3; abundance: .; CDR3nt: TGTGCCAGCAGCCAGACAGGGCTGGAGGGCTACACCTTC; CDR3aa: CASSQTGLEGYTF
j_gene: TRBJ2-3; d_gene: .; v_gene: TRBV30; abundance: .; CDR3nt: TGTGCCTGGAGTGGACGAGGGATAAAGATGTATACGCAGTATTTT; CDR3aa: CAWSGRGIKMYTQYF
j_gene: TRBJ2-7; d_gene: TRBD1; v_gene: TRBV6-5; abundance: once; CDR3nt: TGTGCCAGCAGTTACTCAGGGACAGGGGGCGTTGAGCAGTACTTC; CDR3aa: CASSYSGTGGVEQYF
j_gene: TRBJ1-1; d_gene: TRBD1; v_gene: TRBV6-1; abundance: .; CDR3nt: TGTGCCAGCAGTGGGTTAACCTCAGGGGGGAAAGCTTTCTTT; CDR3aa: CASSGLTSGGKAFF
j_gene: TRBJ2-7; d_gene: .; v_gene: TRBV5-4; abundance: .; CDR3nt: TGTGCCAGCAGCTTGGAGAGTGACTCCTACGAGCAGTACTTC; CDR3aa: CASSLESDSYEQYF
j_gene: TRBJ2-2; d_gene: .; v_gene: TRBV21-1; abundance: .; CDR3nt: TGTGCCAGCAGCACCTGGGGGCGCACCGGGGAGCTGTTTTTT; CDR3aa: CASSTWGRTGELFF
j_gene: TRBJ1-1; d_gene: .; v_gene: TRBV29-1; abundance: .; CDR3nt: TGCAGCGTTGTCAAGAACACTGAAGCTTTCTTT; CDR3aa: CSVVKNTEAFF
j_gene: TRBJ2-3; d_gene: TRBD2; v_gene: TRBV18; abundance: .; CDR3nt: TGTGCCAGCTCACCTGGAGTAGCGGGAGATCTTATGAACTCGGGTACGCAGTATTTT; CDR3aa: CASSPGVAGDLMNSGTQYF
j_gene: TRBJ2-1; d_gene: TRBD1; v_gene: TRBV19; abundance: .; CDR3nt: TGTGCCAGTAGTTTAGGACAGGGGGCTTACAATGAGCAGTTCTTC; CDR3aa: CASSLGQGAYNEQFF
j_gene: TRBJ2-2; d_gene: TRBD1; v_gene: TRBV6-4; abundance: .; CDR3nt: TGTGCCAGCAGTTTGGACAGGGCCAACACCGGGGAGCTGTTTTTT; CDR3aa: CASSLDRANTGELFF
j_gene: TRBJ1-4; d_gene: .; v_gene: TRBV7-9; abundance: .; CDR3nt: TGTGCCAGCAGTTACAGGGTAGCTTCGACTAATGAAAAACTGTTTTTT; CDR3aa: CASSYRVASTNEKLFF
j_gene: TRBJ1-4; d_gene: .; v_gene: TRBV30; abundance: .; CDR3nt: TGTGCCTGGAGTGCCTCAGGCGCTCCTAATGAAAAACTGTTTTTT; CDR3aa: CAWSASGAPNEKLFF
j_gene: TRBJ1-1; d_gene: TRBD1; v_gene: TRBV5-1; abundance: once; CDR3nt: TGCGCCAGCAGCTTGTTGGGACAGGGGACTGAAGCTTTCTTT; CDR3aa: CASSLLGQGTEAFF
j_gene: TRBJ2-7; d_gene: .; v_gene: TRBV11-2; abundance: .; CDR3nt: TGTGCCAGCAGCTTAGTCAGGGACGAGCAGTACTTC; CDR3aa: CASSLVRDEQYF
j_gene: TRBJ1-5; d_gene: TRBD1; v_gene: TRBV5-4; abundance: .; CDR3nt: TGTGCCAGCAGCTCGGGAAAGTACAGGGGCGTGCAGCCCCAGCATTTT; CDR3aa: CASSSGKYRGVQPQHF
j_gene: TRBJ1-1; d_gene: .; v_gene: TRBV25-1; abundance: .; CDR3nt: TGTGCCAGCAGTCCATACAGCGGACCGAACACTGAAGCTTTCTTT; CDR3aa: CASSPYSGPNTEAFF
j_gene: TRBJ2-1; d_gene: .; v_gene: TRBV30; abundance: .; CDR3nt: TGTGCCTGGAGTGTTTGGGAGACCTACAATGAGCAGTTCTTC; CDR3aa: CAWSVWETYNEQFF
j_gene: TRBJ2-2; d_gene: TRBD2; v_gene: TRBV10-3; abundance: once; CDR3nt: TGTGCCATCAGTGAGGAGGCTAGCGGACTCACCGGGGAGCTGTTTTTT; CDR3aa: CAISEEASGLTGELFF
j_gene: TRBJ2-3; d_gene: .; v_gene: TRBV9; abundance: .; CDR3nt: TGTGCCAGCAGCGGGGGGGGCACAGATACGCAGTATTTT; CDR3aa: CASSGGGTDTQYF
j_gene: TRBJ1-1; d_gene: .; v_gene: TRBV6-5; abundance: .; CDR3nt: TGTGCCAGCATGATAGTACAGGGTTTGAACACTGAAGCTTTCTTT; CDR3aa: CASMIVQGLNTEAFF
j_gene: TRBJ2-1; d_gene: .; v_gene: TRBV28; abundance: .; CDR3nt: TGTGCCAGCAGTCTGACAGCGAGCTCCTACAATGAGCAGTTCTTC; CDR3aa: CASSLTASSYNEQFF
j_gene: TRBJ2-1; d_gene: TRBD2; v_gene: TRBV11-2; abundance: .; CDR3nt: TGTGCCAGCAGCTTCCTAGCGGGAGTTGGTGAGCAGTTCTTC; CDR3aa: CASSFLAGVGEQFF
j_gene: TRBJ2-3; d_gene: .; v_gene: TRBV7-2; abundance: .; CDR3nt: TGTGCCAGCAGCTCAACCCCGAGTACAGATACGCAGTATTTT; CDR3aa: CASSSTPSTDTQYF
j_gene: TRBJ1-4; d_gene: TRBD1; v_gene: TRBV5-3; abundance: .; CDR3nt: TGTGCCAGAAGCGCGGACAGGGTAGGTGCCTGTGCAACTAATGAAAAACTGTTTTTT; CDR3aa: CARSADRVGACATNEKLFF
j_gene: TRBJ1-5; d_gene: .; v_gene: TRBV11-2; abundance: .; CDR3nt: TGTGCCAGCAGCTTAGACGTTAGCAATCAGCCCCAGCATTTT; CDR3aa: CASSLDVSNQPQHF
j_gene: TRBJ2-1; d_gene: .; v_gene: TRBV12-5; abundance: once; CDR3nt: TGTGCTAGTGGCGATCTAGTTACGAGCTCCTACAATGAGCAGTTCTTC; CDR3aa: CASGDLVTSSYNEQFF
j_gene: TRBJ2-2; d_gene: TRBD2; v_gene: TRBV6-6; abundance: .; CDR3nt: TGTGCCAGCAGCCTCCCGGGAGGGTTGATCACCGGGGAGCTGTTTTTT; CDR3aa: CASSLPGGLITGELFF
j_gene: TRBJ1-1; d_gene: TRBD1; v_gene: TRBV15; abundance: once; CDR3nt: TGTGCCACCAGCAGGACAGGGGGCACTGAAGCTTTCTTT; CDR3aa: CATSRTGGTEAFF
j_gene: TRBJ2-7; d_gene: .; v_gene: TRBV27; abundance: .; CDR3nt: TGTGCCAGCAGTTTGTTTTTCGGGTCATCCTACGAGCAGTACTTC; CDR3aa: CASSLFFGSSYEQYF
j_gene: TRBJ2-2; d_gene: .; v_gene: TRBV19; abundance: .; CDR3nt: TGTGCCAGTAGTATGTCCCCTACTAGTCTCTACACCGGGGAGCTGTTTTTT; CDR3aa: CASSMSPTSLYTGELFF
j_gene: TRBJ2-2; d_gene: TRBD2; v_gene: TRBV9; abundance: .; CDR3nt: TGTGCCAGCAGCGTAGCGGCGGGAGCCGGGGAGCTGTTTTTT; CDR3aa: CASSVAAGAGELFF
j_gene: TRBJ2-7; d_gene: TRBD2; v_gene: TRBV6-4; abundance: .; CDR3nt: TGTGCCAGCAGTGAACAAGCGGGAGGGCCTGGGGAGCAGTACTTC; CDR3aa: CASSEQAGGPGEQYF
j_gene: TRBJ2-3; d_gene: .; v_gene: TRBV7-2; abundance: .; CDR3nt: TGTGCCAGCAGCTTAATTGGCGGGGCTAGCACAGATACGCAGTATTTT; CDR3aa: CASSLIGGASTDTQYF
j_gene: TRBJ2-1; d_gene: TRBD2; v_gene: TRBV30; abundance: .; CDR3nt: TGTGCCTGGGGACTAGGGCCCTACAATGAGCAGTTCTTC; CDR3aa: CAWGLGPYNEQFF
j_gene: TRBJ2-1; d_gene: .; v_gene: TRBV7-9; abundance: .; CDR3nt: TGTGCCAGCAGCTTGCCCCAGGGAAATGAGCAGTTCTTC; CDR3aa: CASSLPQGNEQFF